This record concerns one TCR beta chain sequence. The antigen is undetermined. This record belongs to a study of T cell responses to AZD1222 COVID-19 vaccine. Study-level findings and limits: The reported proportion of spike-specific TCRs targeting unmutated variant regions was nearly half. Spike-specific TCR breadth and depth were elevated following two AZD1222 doses. The study found vaccine-associated CD4 TCRs spanning spike, dominant at 160-218 and 743-854.

Some second doses came at about 4 weeks and others at about 12 weeks; these were pooled. Clones were sequenced by immunoSEQ multiplex PCR, and TCRdb holds only the in-frame ones, with some missing. The repertoire holds tens of thousands of clones, more than 75% seen once, with about 4% in the top ten. The sequence came from an adult who received the AZD1222 COVID-19 vaccine. The sequences come from peripheral blood, collected 28 days after the second AZD1222 dose.

The DNA of the CDR3 is TGTGCCAGCAGCTCGGGACAGGGTGCCGGGGAGCTGTTTTTT. Its translation is CASSSGQGAGELFF. The V call is TRBV3-1 (or the pseudogene TRBV3-2), the J call TRBJ2-2; 9 bases line up with TRBD1. The germline CDR1 and CDR2 sequences are LGHDT and YNNKEL (reference sequence). This CDR3 is 14 amino acids long. Losses at the gene ends were 5 bases for V and 6 bases for J; bases not matched to a gene: 4.